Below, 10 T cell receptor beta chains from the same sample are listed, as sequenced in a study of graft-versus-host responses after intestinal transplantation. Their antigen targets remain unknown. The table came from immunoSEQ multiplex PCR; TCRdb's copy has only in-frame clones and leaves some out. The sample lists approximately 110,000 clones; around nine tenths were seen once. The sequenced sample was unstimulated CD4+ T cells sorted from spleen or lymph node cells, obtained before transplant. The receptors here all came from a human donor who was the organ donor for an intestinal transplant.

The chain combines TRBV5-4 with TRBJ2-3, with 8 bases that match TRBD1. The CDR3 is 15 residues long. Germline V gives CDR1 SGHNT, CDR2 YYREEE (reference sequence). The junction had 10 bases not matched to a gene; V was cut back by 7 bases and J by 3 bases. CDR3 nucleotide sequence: TGTGCCAGCTGGGGCCTGCAGGGGGCAACAGATACGCAGTATTTT. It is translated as CASWGLQGATDTQYF.

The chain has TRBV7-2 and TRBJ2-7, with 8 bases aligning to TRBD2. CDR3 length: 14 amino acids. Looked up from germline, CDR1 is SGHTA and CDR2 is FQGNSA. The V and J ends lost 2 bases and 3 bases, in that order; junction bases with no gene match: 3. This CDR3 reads CASSLKGLDYEQYF. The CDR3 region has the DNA TGTGCCAGCAGCTTAAAGGGACTAGACTACGAGCAGTACTTC.

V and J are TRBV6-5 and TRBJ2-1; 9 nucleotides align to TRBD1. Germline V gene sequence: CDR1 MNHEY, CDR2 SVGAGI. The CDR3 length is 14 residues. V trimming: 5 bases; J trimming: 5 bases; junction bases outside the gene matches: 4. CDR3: CASSKTGGNNEQFF. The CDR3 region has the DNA TGTGCCAGCAGTAAGACAGGGGGTAACAATGAGCAGTTCTTC.

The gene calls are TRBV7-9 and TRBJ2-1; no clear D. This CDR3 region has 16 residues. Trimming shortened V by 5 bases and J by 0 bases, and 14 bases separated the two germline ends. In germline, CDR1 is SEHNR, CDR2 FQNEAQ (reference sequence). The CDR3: CASSPPRLSSYNEQFF. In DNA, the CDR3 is TGTGCCAGCAGCCCCCCCCGATTGAGCTCCTACAATGAGCAGTTCTTC.

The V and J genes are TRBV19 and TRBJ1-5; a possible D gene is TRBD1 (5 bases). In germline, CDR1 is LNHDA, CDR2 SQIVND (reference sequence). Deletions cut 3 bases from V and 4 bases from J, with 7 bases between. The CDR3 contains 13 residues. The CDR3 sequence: CASSIKGNQPQHF. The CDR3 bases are TGTGCCAGTAGTATCAAGGGGAATCAGCCCCAGCATTTT.

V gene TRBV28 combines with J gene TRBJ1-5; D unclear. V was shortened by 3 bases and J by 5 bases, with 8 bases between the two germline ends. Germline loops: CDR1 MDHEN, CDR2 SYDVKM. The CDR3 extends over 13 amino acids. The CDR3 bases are TGTGCCAGCAGTTTGAGGTCGGATCAGCCCCAGCATTTT. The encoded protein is CASSLRSDQPQHF. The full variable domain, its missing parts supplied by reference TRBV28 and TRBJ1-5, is DVKVTQSSRYLVKRTGEKVFLECVQDMDHENMFWYRQDPGLGLRLIYFSYDVKMKEKGDIPEGYSVSREKKERFSLILESASTNQTSMYLCASSLRSDQPQHFGDGTRLSIL.

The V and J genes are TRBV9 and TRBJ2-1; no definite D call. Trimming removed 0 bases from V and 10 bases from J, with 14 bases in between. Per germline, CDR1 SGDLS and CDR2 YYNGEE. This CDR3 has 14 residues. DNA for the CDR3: TGTGCCAGCAGCGTAGAAGACCTCCCAGGAGAGCAGTTCTTC. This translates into CASSVEDLPGEQFF.

The CDR3 protein is CASSTTGTGANEQFF. For the CDR3, the DNA is TGTGCCAGCAGCACCACCGGGACAGGGGCGAATGAGCAGTTCTTC. The genes are TRBV5-5 and TRBJ2-1, with 10 bases that match TRBD1. From germline, CDR1 is SGHKS and CDR2 YYEKEE (reference sequence). J gave up 7 bases and V 4 bases, and 8 bases lay outside the gene matches. The CDR3 is 15 amino acids. The entire variable domain, with the rest obtained from reference TRBV5-5 and TRBJ2-1, is as follows: DAGVTQSPTHLIKTRGQQVTLRCSPISGHKSVSWYQQVLGQGPQFIFQYYEKEERGRGNFPDRFSARQFPNYSSELNVNALLLGDSALYLCASSTTGTGANEQFFGPGTRLTVL.

The CDR3 sequence is CASSLIVLAEGLWETQYF. In DNA form, the CDR3 reads TGTGCCAGCAGCTTAATAGTACTAGCGGAAGGATTATGGGAGACCCAGTACTTC. The chain employs TRBV7-3 and TRBJ2-5, with TRBD2 matching over 8 bases. This CDR3 spans 18 amino acids. J gave up 5 bases and V 1 base, and 15 bases lay outside the gene matches. The V gene's germline CDR1 is SGHTA and CDR2 FQGTGA.

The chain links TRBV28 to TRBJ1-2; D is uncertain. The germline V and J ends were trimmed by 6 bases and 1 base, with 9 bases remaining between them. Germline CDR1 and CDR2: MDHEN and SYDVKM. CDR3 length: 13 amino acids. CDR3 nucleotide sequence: TGTGCCAGCAGGTCTCAGAATAACTATGGCTACACCTTC. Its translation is CASRSQNNYGYTF.